Below, 9 T cell receptor beta chains from the same sample are listed, as sequenced in a study of T-cell reconstitution after alpha-beta-depleted transplantation in children. Unique molecular identifiers were incorporated during preparation of the TCRbeta library. TCRdb passed the PCR reads through MiXCR, listing each CDR3 protein once. The sample has hundreds of thousands of distinct CDR3 sequences; approximately 13% are singletons. Source: PBMCs, mostly from graft donor cells, taken 360 days after TCRalphabeta/CD19-depleted stem cell transplant. These TCRs come from a male patient under 18 who had a stem cell transplant for acute myeloid leukemia, so the T cells may come from the graft donor.

This clonotype was observed at least ten times. The CDR3 sequence is CASSFGHLGAFF. In DNA, the CDR3 is TGCGCCAGCAGCTTCGGCCACCTTGGAGCTTTCTTT. The rearrangement uses TRBV5-1 and TRBJ1-1, with D unresolved. The CDR3 length is 12 residues. Germline CDR1 reads SGHRS; CDR2 reads YFSETQ. Trimming stripped 2 bases from V and 10 bases from J, with 12 bases between.

This chain joins TRBV28 and TRBJ2-7, with 11 nucleotides matching TRBD2. Germline values: CDR1 MDHEN, CDR2 SYDVKM. J lost 6 bases, V lost 4 bases, and 8 bases had no gene match. The CDR3 is 15 amino acids. CDR3 sequence (DNA): TGTGCCAGCAGTTCCCCGACTAGCGGGAAGGGCGAGCAGTACTTC. Protein sequence: CASSSPTSGKGEQYF.

The chain couples TRBV12-3 or TRBV12-4 to TRBJ2-3; D may be TRBD2 (6 bases). V gave up 0 bases and J gave up 6 bases, with 10 bases separating them. This CDR3 has 14 residues. The CDR3 region is CASSLAPGRDTQYF. The CDR3 nucleotides read TGTGCCAGCAGTTTAGCGCCAGGGAGGGATACGCAGTATTTT.

This clonotype was recorded many times. The chain recombines TRBV7-2 with TRBJ2-7; the D is unclear. The CDR3 runs to 16 residues. In germline, CDR1 is SGHTA, CDR2 FQGNSA. The V end was cut by 3 bases, the J end by 5 bases, with 20 bases between. CDR3 protein: CASSFPAWNNGDEQYF. The CDR3 nucleotides are TGTGCCAGCAGCTTCCCAGCTTGGAATAATGGTGACGAGCAGTACTTC.

V usage is TRBV3-1 and J usage is TRBJ2-5, with 10 bases matching TRBD2. The CDR3 sequence is 15 residues long. Trimming cost V 4 bases and J 1 base; bases outside gene matches: 3. Germline V gives CDR1 LGHDT, CDR2 YNNKEL (reference sequence). Written as DNA, the CDR3 is TGTGCCAGCAGCCCCCGGACTAGCGGCCAAGAGACCCAGTACTTC. Its protein product is CASSPRTSGQETQYF.

V is TRBV4-2 and J is TRBJ2-7, with TRBD2 identical over 8 bases. J was trimmed by 7 bases and V by 5 bases; bases with no gene match: 7. Per germline, CDR1 LGHNA and CDR2 YNFKEQ. This CDR3 comprises 13 residues. This CDR3 reads CASSASGPLEQYF. In nucleotides, the CDR3 is TGTGCCAGCAGCGCTAGCGGGCCCTTGGAGCAGTACTTC.

This clonotype was recorded many times. This chain links TRBV6-2 or TRBV6-3 with TRBJ2-7, with D maybe TRBD2 (7 bases). The V end was cut by 6 bases, the J end by 5 bases, with 20 bases between. This CDR3 has 15 amino acids. Germline values: CDR1 MNHEY, CDR2 SVGEGT. CDR3 nucleotide sequence: TGTGCCAGCAGACCTACCGGGGGGCGGAGGAACGAGCAGTACTTC. The encoded protein is CASRPTGGRRNEQYF.

The V and J genes are TRBV6-5 and TRBJ2-7; D possibly matches TRBD1 or TRBD2 (7 bases each). Trimming stripped 2 bases from V and 3 bases from J, with 11 bases between. Looked up from germline, CDR1 is MNHEY and CDR2 is SVGAGI. This CDR3 has 14 residues. CDR3 coding DNA: TGTGCCAGCAGTTACCAGGGGGGGTTCTACGAGCAGTACTTC. Amino acids: CASSYQGGFYEQYF.

The V and J genes are TRBV5-1 and TRBJ2-7; tentatively, D is TRBD2 (6 bases). V was clipped by 3 bases and J by 7 bases, with 14 bases between them. CDR3 length equals 13 residues. CDR1 and CDR2 (germline): SGHRS, YFSETQ. The CDR3 loop is CASSSPGEMEQYF. Here the CDR3 DNA reads TGCGCCAGCAGCTCCCCGGGGGAGATGGAGCAGTACTTC.